A selection of T cell receptor beta chains follows, all from one sample in a study of cytomegalovirus exposure and HLA in healthy donors. Profiled with immunoSEQ multiplex PCR; TCRdb holds only in-frame clones, not every one. The sample carries roughly 300,000 clones, around 90% recorded once. The sequenced material came from PBMCs. All receptors come from a woman aged 30 to 39 in good health and CMV-seropositive. Both conserved end residues are part of each CDR3. The D gene is left open where the match is weak. The size field is filled for only some rows; it gives once, few, many or a size class.

D: .
size: .
V: TRBV29-1
J: TRBJ1-4
DNA: TGCAGCGTTGAGGGGGGCAGGGGTAATGAAAAACTGTTTTTT
CDR3: CSVEGGRGNEKLFF

D: TRBD1
size: .
V: TRBV19
J: TRBJ1-2
DNA: TGTGCCAGTAGTCTAGACAGGGTCTATGGCTACACCTTC
CDR3: CASSLDRVYGYTF

D: .
size: .
V: TRBV2
J: TRBJ2-2
DNA: TGTGCCAGCAGTACAGATACTCCGAACACCGGGGAGCTGTTTTTT
CDR3: CASSTDTPNTGELFF

D: .
size: .
V: TRBV7-9
J: TRBJ2-3
DNA: TGTGCCAGCAGCCGCCAGGATATTGGGACAGATACGCAGTATTTT
CDR3: CASSRQDIGTDTQYF

D: .
size: few
V: TRBV28
J: TRBJ2-1
DNA: TGTGCCAGCACTAGGGCGTATGAGCAGTTCTTC
CDR3: CASTRAYEQFF

D: .
size: .
V: TRBV7-2
J: TRBJ2-7
DNA: TGTGCCAGCAGCTTAGTCGTCCGATACGAGCAGTACTTC
CDR3: CASSLVVRYEQYF

D: .
size: .
V: TRBV18
J: TRBJ1-1
DNA: TGTGCCAGCTCTCAACATGCGAACACTGAAGCTTTCTTT
CDR3: CASSQHANTEAFF

D: TRBD1
size: .
V: TRBV6-6
J: TRBJ1-6
DNA: TGTGCCAGCAACGTACAGGGGGCAGAGAGAAATTCACCCCTCCACTTT
CDR3: CASNVQGAERNSPLHF

D: .
size: .
V: TRBV6-1
J: TRBJ2-1
DNA: TGTGCCAGCAGGGAGAGACGGAGCTCCTACAATGAGCAGTTCTTC
CDR3: CASRERRSSYNEQFF

D: .
size: .
V: TRBV27
J: TRBJ1-1
DNA: TGTGCCAGCAGTTTTTCGGTTTCAACAGAGGAAGCTTTCTTT
CDR3: CASSFSVSTEEAFF

D: .
size: few
V: TRBV13
J: TRBJ1-3
DNA: TGTGCCAGCAGCTACTTGACAGGAAACACCATATATTTT
CDR3: CASSYLTGNTIYF

D: .
size: .
V: TRBV11-3
J: TRBJ2-1
DNA: TGTGCCAGCAGCTTAGGGACGGAGCAGTTCTTC
CDR3: CASSLGTEQFF

D: TRBD1
size: .
V: TRBV5-1
J: TRBJ1-5
DNA: TGCGCCAGCAGCTTTTGGCCAGGGGGCTCGTTGCTGCCCCAGCATTTT
CDR3: CASSFWPGGSLLPQHF

D: .
size: .
V: TRBV6-1
J: TRBJ1-2
DNA: TGTGCCAGCAATGGAGGGGCTTCTAACTATGGCTACACCTTC
CDR3: CASNGGASNYGYTF

D: .
size: .
V: TRBV27
J: TRBJ2-7
DNA: TGTGCCAGCAGTTTTGGGCCGGGATCCACCTACGAGCAGTACTTC
CDR3: CASSFGPGSTYEQYF

D: TRBD1
size: .
V: TRBV2
J: TRBJ1-5
DNA: TGTGCCAGCAGTGGCGGCCAGGGGGCCAATCAGCCCCAGCATTTT
CDR3: CASSGGQGANQPQHF

D: .
size: .
V: TRBV29-1
J: TRBJ2-1
DNA: TGCAGCGTCGAGGGCGGGATAGGAGATGAGCAGTTCTTC
CDR3: CSVEGGIGDEQFF

D: TRBD1
size: .
V: TRBV4-2
J: TRBJ1-5
DNA: TGTGCCAGCAGCCAGGACAGGGATCAGCCCCAGCATTTT
CDR3: CASSQDRDQPQHF

D: .
size: .
V: TRBV28
J: TRBJ2-5
DNA: TGTGCCAGCAGTTCCACCACTTCAGGGGCGAGACAGCGCACAGAGACCCAGTACTTC
CDR3: CASSSTTSGARQRTETQYF

D: TRBD1
size: .
V: TRBV5-1
J: TRBJ2-5
DNA: TGCGCCAGCAGCTTGAGGACAGGGGGCGGTGAGACCCAGTACTTC
CDR3: CASSLRTGGGETQYF

D: TRBD1
size: .
V: TRBV7-2
J: TRBJ2-7
DNA: TGTGCCAGCAGCTATATCAGGGACAGGGCTGCCTACGAGCAGTACTTC
CDR3: CASSYIRDRAAYEQYF

D: .
size: .
V: TRBV2
J: TRBJ1-1
DNA: TGTGCCAGCCACCGACAAACTGAAGCTTTCTTT
CDR3: CASHRQTEAFF

D: TRBD1
size: once
V: TRBV27
J: TRBJ1-2
DNA: TGTGCCAGCAGTCTGTCCCGGGACAGGGGGTATGGCTACACCTTC
CDR3: CASSLSRDRGYGYTF

D: .
size: .
V: TRBV27
J: TRBJ2-7
DNA: TGTGCCAGCAGTTTCGCGCGTCGGCTAGCTTTTTCCGAGCAGTACTTC
CDR3: CASSFARRLAFSEQYF

D: .
size: .
V: TRBV27
J: TRBJ1-6
DNA: TGTGCCAGCAGTAACCCCCGTATCTCCTATAATTCACCCCTCCACTTT
CDR3: CASSNPRISYNSPLHF

D: .
size: .
V: TRBV2
J: TRBJ2-7
DNA: TGTGCCAGCAGTGACAGTTCGGCCCCCTCCGTTTACGAGCAGTACTTC
CDR3: CASSDSSAPSVYEQYF

D: .
size: .
V: TRBV27
J: TRBJ2-1
DNA: TGTGCCAGCAGTTCACTAGTAGTGAATGAGCAGTTCTTC
CDR3: CASSSLVVNEQFF

D: .
size: .
V: TRBV6-5
J: TRBJ1-5
DNA: TGTGCCAGCAGGGGCGGGTATCGCAATCAGCCCCAGCATTTT
CDR3: CASRGGYRNQPQHF

D: .
size: .
V: TRBV5-1
J: TRBJ2-1
DNA: TGCGCCAGCAGCTTGATAACGGGGGGCTTGAATGAGCAGTTCTTC
CDR3: CASSLITGGLNEQFF

D: .
size: .
V: TRBV9
J: TRBJ1-2
DNA: TGTGCCAGCAGCCCCTCCGGTACTAACTATGGCTACACCTTC
CDR3: CASSPSGTNYGYTF

D: .
size: .
V: TRBV5-4
J: TRBJ1-6
DNA: TGTGCCAGCAGCTTGGGTGGGTGGGGAAATTCACCCCTCCACTTT
CDR3: CASSLGGWGNSPLHF

D: .
size: .
V: TRBV28
J: TRBJ1-1
DNA: TGTGCCAGCAGTTTAGGGATGAACACTGAAGCTTTCTTT
CDR3: CASSLGMNTEAFF

D: .
size: .
V: TRBV14
J: TRBJ1-2
DNA: TGTGCCAGCAGCCAAGTAGGAAACAGTGGCTACACCTTC
CDR3: CASSQVGNSGYTF

D: .
size: .
V: TRBV6-5
J: TRBJ2-7
DNA: TGTGCCAGCAAGGAACGATACGAGCAGTACTTC
CDR3: CASKERYEQYF

D: .
size: .
V: TRBV5-1
J: TRBJ2-1
DNA: TGCGCCAGCAGCTGGAGCGGGGAGCAGTTCTTC
CDR3: CASSWSGEQFF

D: TRBD1
size: .
V: TRBV5-1
J: TRBJ1-1
DNA: TGCGCCAGCAGCTTCGACAGGGGGAACACTGAAGCTTTCTTT
CDR3: CASSFDRGNTEAFF

D: .
size: .
V: TRBV7-3
J: TRBJ2-3
DNA: TGTGCCAGCAGCGTCGAGCTAACGGGCTTGGATACGCAGTATTTT
CDR3: CASSVELTGLDTQYF

D: TRBD1
size: .
V: TRBV18
J: TRBJ1-6
DNA: TGTGCCAGCTCACGGGACAGGCAGAATTCACCCCTCCACTTT
CDR3: CASSRDRQNSPLHF

D: TRBD1
size: .
V: TRBV5-1
J: TRBJ2-3
DNA: TGCGCCAGCAGCTCCTCCGGGACAGGGAGGGGAGTAGGCACAGATACGCAGTATTTT
CDR3: CASSSSGTGRGVGTDTQYF

D: TRBD1
size: .
V: TRBV5-6
J: TRBJ2-7
DNA: TGTGCCAGCAGCTTGGGGGCAGGGGGCGACGAGCAGTACTTC
CDR3: CASSLGAGGDEQYF

D: TRBD1
size: .
V: TRBV11-3
J: TRBJ2-7
DNA: TGTGCCAGCAGCCACCGGGACAGGGGGGGCGAGCAGTACTTC
CDR3: CASSHRDRGGEQYF

D: TRBD1
size: .
V: TRBV10-3
J: TRBJ2-7
DNA: TGTGCCATCAGTTCTAACAGGGGCGAGCAGTACTTC
CDR3: CAISSNRGEQYF

D: .
size: .
V: TRBV4-3
J: TRBJ1-2
DNA: TGCGCCAGCAGGTACACAGGGACCTATGGCTACACCTTC
CDR3: CASRYTGTYGYTF

D: .
size: .
V: TRBV19
J: TRBJ1-1
DNA: TGTGCCAGTAGTGGTGGGTGGGACACTGAAGCTTTCTTT
CDR3: CASSGGWDTEAFF

D: .
size: .
V: TRBV7-9
J: TRBJ2-7
DNA: TGTGCCAGCAGCTTAGAGGTGGGCAGGCAGGCCTACGAGCAGTACTTC
CDR3: CASSLEVGRQAYEQYF

D: TRBD1
size: .
V: TRBV13
J: TRBJ1-4
DNA: TGTGCCAGCAGCCGTCGGGACCGAGGGGGCCGACCAACTAATGAAAAACTGTTTTTT
CDR3: CASSRRDRGGRPTNEKLFF

D: .
size: .
V: TRBV15
J: TRBJ2-3
DNA: TGTGCCACCAGCAGTGCCAGGGCGGAAAGCACAGATACGCAGTATTTT
CDR3: CATSSARAESTDTQYF

D: .
size: .
V: TRBV15
J: TRBJ2-3
DNA: TGTGCCATCATCACCGGGACATCGCAGTATTTT
CDR3: CAIITGTSQYF

D: TRBD1
size: .
V: TRBV10-3
J: TRBJ1-1
DNA: TGTGCCACAGCGACAGGGGCGACTGAAGCTTTCTTT
CDR3: CATATGATEAFF

D: TRBD2
size: .
V: TRBV4-2
J: TRBJ2-3
DNA: TGTGCCAGCAGCCAAGGCCTAGCGGGGGGACCTAGCACAGATACGCAGTATTTT
CDR3: CASSQGLAGGPSTDTQYF

D: TRBD1
size: once
V: TRBV27
J: TRBJ1-1
DNA: TGTGCCAGCAGCAAGGACAGGGGGCCAGGGAACACTGAAGCTTTCTTT
CDR3: CASSKDRGPGNTEAFF

D: .
size: .
V: TRBV4-3
J: TRBJ2-1
DNA: TGCGCCAGCAGCCAAGATAAGGGGAATGAGCAGTTCTTC
CDR3: CASSQDKGNEQFF

D: TRBD1
size: .
V: TRBV2
J: TRBJ2-7
DNA: TGTGCCAGCAGGTACGCGACAGGGTCCTACGAGCAGTACTTC
CDR3: CASRYATGSYEQYF

D: .
size: once
V: TRBV28
J: TRBJ1-5
DNA: TGTGCCAGCAGTTTAGGAATTAGCAATCAGCCCCAGCATTTT
CDR3: CASSLGISNQPQHF

D: .
size: .
V: TRBV27
J: TRBJ1-1
DNA: TGTGCCAGCAGTTTCGGGGGGCCTGACACTGAAGCTTTCTTT
CDR3: CASSFGGPDTEAFF